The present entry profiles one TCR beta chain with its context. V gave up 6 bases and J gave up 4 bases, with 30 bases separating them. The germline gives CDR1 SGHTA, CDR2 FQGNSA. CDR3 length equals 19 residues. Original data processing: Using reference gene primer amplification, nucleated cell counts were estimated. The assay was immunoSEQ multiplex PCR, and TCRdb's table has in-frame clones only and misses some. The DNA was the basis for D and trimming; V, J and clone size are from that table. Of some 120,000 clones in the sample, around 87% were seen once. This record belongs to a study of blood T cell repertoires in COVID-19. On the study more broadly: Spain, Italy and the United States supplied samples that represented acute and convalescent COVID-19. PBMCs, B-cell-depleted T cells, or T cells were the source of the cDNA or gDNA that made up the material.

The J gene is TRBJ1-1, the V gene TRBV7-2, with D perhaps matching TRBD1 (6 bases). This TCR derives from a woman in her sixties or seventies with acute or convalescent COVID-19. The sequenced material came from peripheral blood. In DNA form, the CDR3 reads TGTGCCAGCAGGTCGGACAGTTGGAATTTTATCGTAGAGGGCACTGAAGCTTTCTTT. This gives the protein CASRSDSWNFIVEGTEAFF.